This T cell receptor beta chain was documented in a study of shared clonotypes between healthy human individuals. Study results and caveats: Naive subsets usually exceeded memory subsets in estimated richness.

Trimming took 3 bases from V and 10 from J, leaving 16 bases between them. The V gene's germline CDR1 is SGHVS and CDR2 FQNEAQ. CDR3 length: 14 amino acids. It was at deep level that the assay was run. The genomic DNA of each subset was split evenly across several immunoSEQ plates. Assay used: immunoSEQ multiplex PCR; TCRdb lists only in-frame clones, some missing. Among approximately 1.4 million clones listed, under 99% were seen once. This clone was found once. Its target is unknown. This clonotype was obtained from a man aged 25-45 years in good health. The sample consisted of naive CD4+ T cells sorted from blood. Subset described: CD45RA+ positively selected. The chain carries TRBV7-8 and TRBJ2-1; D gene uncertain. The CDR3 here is CASSFGLSLGEQFF. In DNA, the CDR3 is TGTGCCAGCAGCTTTGGTCTTTCACTCGGCGAGCAGTTCTTC.